Presented here are 21 T cell receptor beta chains from one specimen sequenced in a study of T cell responses to AZD1222 COVID-19 vaccine. Assay: immunoSEQ multiplex PCR; the TCRdb copy retains only in-frame clones and omits some. The table lists about 190,000 clones, approximately 94% of them singletons, with about 9.3% in the top ten. The source material was peripheral blood, sampled on day 0 of AZD1222 vaccination. These receptors were collected from an adult in good health.

This chain links TRBV29-1 with TRBJ2-1; TRBD1 matches 8 bases. Germline CDR1 and CDR2: SQVTM and ANQGSEA. The length of the CDR3 is 14 residues. The ends lost 6 bases at V and 4 bases at J; junction bases unmatched: 8. The CDR3 sequence: CSVARTGYYNEQFF. The CDR3 DNA is TGCAGCGTCGCAAGGACAGGGTATTACAATGAGCAGTTCTTC.

The CDR3: CASSPVGPEQYF. The CDR3 DNA sequence: TGTGCCAGCAGCCCCGTGGGTCCCGAGCAGTACTTC. J is TRBJ2-7 and V is TRBV12-3 or TRBV12-4; D is ambiguous. The V gene lost 6 bases and the J gene lost 6 bases, with 12 bases spanning the gap. This CDR3 contains 12 residues.

The chain recombines TRBV12-5 with TRBJ2-1; weak D call: TRBD2 (7 bases). The germline V gene has CDR1 LGHNT and CDR2 FRNRAP. The CDR3 has 17 amino acids. Deletions cut 3 bases from V and 1 base from J, with 16 bases between. DNA of the CDR3: TGTGCTAGTGGTTTTAGCAAGGGGGAGGGGTCCTACAATGAGCAGTTCTTC. It translates to CASGFSKGEGSYNEQFF.

V and J are TRBV15 and TRBJ1-1; 9 nucleotides agree with TRBD1. The junction had 9 bases not matched to a gene; V was cut back by 1 base and J by 0 bases. Germline V gene lookup returns CDR1 LNHNV and CDR2 YYDKDF (reference sequence). The CDR3 consists of 18 residues. As DNA, the CDR3 is TGTGCCACCAGCAGAGTTTGGACAGGGGATTATATGAACACTGAAGCTTTCTTT. Translating gives CATSRVWTGDYMNTEAFF.

This clone was seen just once. CDR3 protein: CASSPDMSTDTQYF. In DNA form, the CDR3 reads TGTGCCAGCAGCCCAGACATGAGCACAGATACGCAGTATTTT. The chain recombines TRBV7-8 with TRBJ2-3; the D is unclear. Trimming removed 5 bases at V and 0 bases at J, with 9 bases between. The CDR3 contains 14 residues. Germline-derived CDR1 and CDR2 are SGHVS and FQNEAQ.

V gene TRBV28 combines with J gene TRBJ2-6; the match to TRBD1 covers 9 bases. The germline gives CDR1 MDHEN, CDR2 SYDVKM. V lost 6 bases and J lost 3; bases outside the gene matches: 9. The CDR3 sequence is 17 residues long. The CDR3 nucleotides read TGTGCCAGCAGGAAGACAGGGGGGAGTGGTGGGGCCAACGTCCTGACTTTC. The encoded protein is CASRKTGGSGGANVLTF.

This chain joins TRBV15 and TRBJ1-5, with unresolved D. Trimming removed 2 bases from V and 4 bases from J, with 18 bases in between. Germline V gene lookup returns CDR1 LNHNV and CDR2 YYDKDF (reference sequence). This CDR3 comprises 17 residues. Written as DNA, the CDR3 is TGTGCCACCAGCAGATTACTTCTCCGACCTCATAATCAGCCCCAGCATTTT. Amino acids: CATSRLLLRPHNQPQHF.

The chain uses TRBV25-1 and TRBJ1-2; 9 bases are a match to TRBD1. V shed 6 bases and J 3 bases; nucleotides not matched to a gene: 11. CDR3 size: 16 residues. Germline CDR1 MGHDK, CDR2 SYGVNS. The CDR3 reads CASSAFGTGFDYGYTF. For the CDR3, the DNA is TGTGCCAGCAGCGCTTTCGGGACAGGGTTCGACTATGGCTACACCTTC.

The chain has TRBV4-1 and TRBJ1-4, with 8 bases matching TRBD1. J was trimmed by 14 bases and V by 3 bases; bases with no gene match: 8. Germline V gives CDR1 MGHRA, CDR2 YSYEKL. The CDR3 contains 13 residues. The CDR3 loop is CASSQLQGGSLFF. The CDR3 DNA follows: TGCGCCAGCAGCCAGTTACAGGGGGGATCTCTGTTTTTT.

V and J are TRBV7-2 and TRBJ2-1; 7 bases match TRBD2. The trim removed 1 base at V and 4 bases at J, leaving 7 bases unmatched. From germline, CDR1 is SGHTA and CDR2 FQGNSA. This CDR3 has 16 amino acids. This chain's CDR3 is CASSLGPGGSYNEQFF. The CDR3 nucleotides read TGTGCCAGCAGCTTAGGCCCGGGGGGATCTTACAATGAGCAGTTCTTC.

J is TRBJ2-7 and V is TRBV5-6; 7 nucleotides line up with TRBD2. The V gene end was trimmed by 3 bases and the J gene end by 2 bases; junction bases not matched to a gene: 8. Germline V CDR1 and CDR2: SGHDT, YYEEEE. The CDR3 loop spans 15 amino acids. Here the CDR3 reads CASSSFGRAAYEQYF. The CDR3 DNA sequence: TGTGCCAGCAGCTCATTTGGGAGGGCGGCCTACGAGCAGTACTTC.

The chain recombines TRBV29-1 with TRBJ1-4, with D maybe TRBD1 (5 bases). V was clipped by 1 base and J by 10 bases, with 16 bases between them. Germline CDR1 reads SQVTM; CDR2 reads ANQGSEA. This CDR3 spans 14 amino acids. For the CDR3, the DNA is TGCAGCGTTGAAGTTCCGGGGCAAGATGGAAAACTGTTTTTT. Its translation: CSVEVPGQDGKLFF. The complete variable domain, with remaining parts taken from reference TRBV29-1 and TRBJ1-4, reads SAVISQKPSRDICQRGTSLTIQCQVDSQVTMMFWYRQQPGQSLTLIATANQGSEATYESGFVIDKFPISRPNLTFSTLTVSNMSPEDSSIYLCSVEVPGQDGKLFFGSGTQLSVL.

This chain uses TRBV7-2 with TRBJ2-1, with 8 bases identical to TRBD2. This CDR3 has 15 amino acids. The V gene end was trimmed by 1 base and the J gene end by 4 bases; junction bases not matched to a gene: 3. Per the germline V gene, CDR1 is SGHTA and CDR2 is FQGNSA. The CDR3 sequence is CASSLERGIYNEQFF. The CDR3 bases are TGTGCCAGCAGCTTAGAGCGGGGGATTTACAATGAGCAGTTCTTC.

The chain uses TRBV5-4 and TRBJ1-1; 12 positions agree with TRBD1. Losses at the gene ends were 0 bases for V and 11 bases for J; bases not matched to a gene: 14. CDR1 is SGHNT and CDR2 is YYREEE in the germline V gene (reference sequence). The CDR3 is 17 amino acids. In DNA, the CDR3 is TGTGCCAGCAGCTTGGCCCCGAGGGGACAGGGGGCTAAGGCGGCTTTCTTT. Protein: CASSLAPRGQGAKAAFF.

This chain joins TRBV3-1 (or the pseudogene TRBV3-2) and TRBJ2-2; 8 bases are shared with TRBD2. In germline, CDR1 is LGHDT, CDR2 YNNKEL (reference sequence). This CDR3 is built from 15 residues. Trimming took 6 bases from V and 5 from J; bases not matched to a gene: 8. In DNA, the CDR3 is TGTGCCAGCAGACCACTGACTAGCGAGACCGGGGAGCTGTTTTTT. As protein: CASRPLTSETGELFF.

This clone was detected only a few times. The chain recombines TRBV27 with TRBJ2-2; D gene unclear. This CDR3 spans 12 amino acids. Germline values: CDR1 MNHEY, CDR2 SMNVEV (reference sequence). V was clipped by 6 bases and J by 6 bases, with 8 bases between them. DNA of the CDR3: TGTGCCAGCAGCCGATGGTCCGGGGAGCTGTTTTTT. The encoded protein is CASSRWSGELFF.

The chain joins TRBV24-1 to TRBJ2-5; 8 nucleotides agree with TRBD1. CDR1 and CDR2 from the germline V gene are KGHDR and SFDVKD. The trim removed 7 bases at V and 5 bases at J, leaving 8 bases unmatched. CDR3 length: 14 amino acids. DNA for the CDR3: TGTGCCACCAGCGGGACAGGAGGGGTCGAGACCCAGTACTTC. It is translated as CATSGTGGVETQYF.

The chain has TRBV9 and TRBJ2-7, with a weak D call TRBD2 (6 bases). The germline V gene has CDR1 SGDLS and CDR2 YYNGEE. Deletions cut 0 bases from V and 2 bases from J, with 12 bases between. The CDR3 runs 15 residues. This chain's CDR3 is CASSVGASATYEQYF. The CDR3 coding sequence is TGTGCCAGCAGCGTAGGGGCTAGCGCGACCTACGAGCAGTACTTC.

The chain joins TRBV5-1 to TRBJ2-3, with TRBD2 as a possible D gene (5 bases). CDR3 length: 14 residues. Trimming removed 1 base from V and 1 base from J, with 7 bases in between. Germline CDR1 reads SGHRS; CDR2 reads YFSETQ. The CDR3 sequence: CASSLRRGTDTQYF. The CDR3 bases are TGCGCCAGCAGCTTGAGGCGGGGCACAGATACGCAGTATTTT. Full variable domain (missing parts from reference TRBV5-1 and TRBJ2-3): KAGVTQTPRYLIKTRGQQVTLSCSPISGHRSVSWYQQTPGQGLQFLFEYFSETQRNKGNFPGRFSGRQFSNSRSEMNVSTLELGDSALYLCASSLRRGTDTQYFGPGTRLTVL.

This clone was counted a single time. V gene TRBV30 combines with J gene TRBJ1-5, with D possibly TRBD1 on 5 matching bases. The CDR3 has 14 residues. Germline CDR1 and CDR2: GTSNPN and SVGIG (reference sequence). The V end was cut by 0 bases, the J end by 9 bases, with 15 bases between. The DNA of the CDR3 is TGTGCCTGGAGTGTTAGGGACGGCCTGAGGCCCCAGCATTTT. Its translation: CAWSVRDGLRPQHF.

This sequence joins TRBV19 and TRBJ2-1, with TRBD2 matching 8 bases. This CDR3 comprises 13 residues. The trim removed 8 bases at V and 9 bases at J, leaving 9 bases unmatched. Germline V gene sequence: CDR1 LNHDA, CDR2 SQIVND (reference sequence). In nucleotides, the CDR3 is TGTGCCAGTTTAGGCGGGAGGCGGCTTGAGCAGTTCTTC. Translation gives CASLGGRRLEQFF.